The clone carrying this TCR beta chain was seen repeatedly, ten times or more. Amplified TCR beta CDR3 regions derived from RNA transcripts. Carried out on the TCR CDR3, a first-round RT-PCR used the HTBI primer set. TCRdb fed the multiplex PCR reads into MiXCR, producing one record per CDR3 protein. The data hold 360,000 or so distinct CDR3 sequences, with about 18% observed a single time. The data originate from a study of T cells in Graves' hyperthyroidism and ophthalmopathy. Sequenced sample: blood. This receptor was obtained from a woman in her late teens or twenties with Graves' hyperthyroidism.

CDR3 amino acids: CSARVNWADSGNTIYF. The CDR3 DNA is TGCAGTGCTAGAGTTAACTGGGCAGACTCTGGAAACACCATATATTTT. This chain connects TRBV20-1 to TRBJ1-3; D is uncertain. Trimming took off 1 base at V and 0 bases at J, with 13 bases between the two ends. The CDR3 has 16 amino acids. Germline V gene lookup returns CDR1 DFQATT and CDR2 SNEGSKA (reference sequence).